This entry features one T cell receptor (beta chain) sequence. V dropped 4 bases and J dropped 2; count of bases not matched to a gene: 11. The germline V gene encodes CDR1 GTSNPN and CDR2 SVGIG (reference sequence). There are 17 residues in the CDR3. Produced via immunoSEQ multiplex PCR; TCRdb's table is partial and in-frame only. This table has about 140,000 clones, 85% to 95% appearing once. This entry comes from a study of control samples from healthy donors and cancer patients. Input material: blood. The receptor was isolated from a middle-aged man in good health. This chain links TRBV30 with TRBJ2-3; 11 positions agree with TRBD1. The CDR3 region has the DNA TGTGCCTGGACTGGAATTTCGGACAGGGGGCTCACAGATACGCAGTATTTT. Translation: CAWTGISDRGLTDTQYF. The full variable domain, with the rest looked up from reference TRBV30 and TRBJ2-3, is SQTIHQWPATLVQPVGSPLSLECTVEGTSNPNLYWYRQAAGRGLQLLFYSVGIGQISSEVPQNLSASRPQDRQFILSSKKLLLSDSGFYLCAWTGISDRGLTDTQYFGPGTRLTVL.